The present T cell receptor beta chain was sequenced within a study of control samples from healthy donors and cancer patients. Germline CDR1 SGHRS, CDR2 YFSETQ. V was shortened by 3 bases and J by 4 bases, with 17 bases between the two germline ends. This CDR3 is 17 amino acids long. Produced via immunoSEQ multiplex PCR; TCRdb's table is partial and in-frame only. The sample has about 160,000 clones; just under 95% are singletons. Sequencing input: blood. The sequence came from a woman in her 40s in good health. This sequence joins TRBV5-1 and TRBJ1-6; tentatively, D is TRBD1 (5 bases). In DNA form, the CDR3 reads TGCGCCAGCAGCTCAAATGGGGCCGACGCGTATAATTCACCCCTCCACTTT. Residues: CASSSNGADAYNSPLHF.